One and the same sample provided the 16 T cell receptor beta chains below, sequenced in a study of blood T cells in healthy people across ages. Then a second PCR, running about 6 to 12 cycles, was carried out with a sample-barcoded 5' primer and a J-beta primer mix. Via MiXCR, TCRdb re-called the 5' RACE reads, giving one row per CDR3 protein. The repertoire holds roughly 1,300,000 distinct CDR3 sequences, with around 55% as singletons. Sequencing was performed on blood. The receptors shown here come from a man between 18 and 35 years old in good health.

The gene calls are TRBV7-9 and TRBJ2-1; D is unclear. Germline CDR1 reads SEHNR; CDR2 reads FQNEAQ (reference sequence). Trimming left V 1 base short and J 0 bases short, with 10 bases between. This CDR3 spans 16 amino acids. Here the CDR3 DNA reads TGTGCCAGCAGCTTAGGAAGGTCTAGCTCCTACAATGAGCAGTTCTTC. Protein sequence: CASSLGRSSSYNEQFF. Complete variable domain (other parts from reference TRBV7-9 and TRBJ2-1): DTGVSQNPRHKITKRGQNVTFRCDPISEHNRLYWYRQTLGQGPEFLTYFQNEAQLEKSRLLSDRFSAERPKGSFSTLEIQRTEQGDSAMYLCASSLGRSSSYNEQFFGPGTRLTVL.

The V gene is TRBV28, the J gene TRBJ2-7, with 7 bases identical to TRBD2. J gave up 1 base and V 5 bases, and 11 bases lay outside the gene matches. The CDR3 has 16 residues. CDR1 and CDR2 (germline): MDHEN, SYDVKM. CDR3 in amino acids: CASSITGGLGSYEQYF. The CDR3 nucleotides read TGTGCCAGCAGTATCACGGGGGGATTAGGATCCTACGAGCAGTACTTC.

The chain couples TRBV10-3 to TRBJ2-2; D ambiguous. The CDR3 is made up of 13 amino acids. V was trimmed by 0 bases and J by 8 bases, leaving 7 bases between them. CDR1 is ENHRY and CDR2 is SYGVKD in the germline V gene. This CDR3 is CAISESLVGELFF. CDR3 in DNA: TGTGCCATCAGTGAGTCGCTAGTTGGGGAGCTGTTTTTT.

The V and J genes are TRBV27 and TRBJ2-5, with no clear D. Germline V gene sequence: CDR1 MNHEY, CDR2 SMNVEV (reference sequence). CDR3 size: 15 residues. With 8 bases removed from V and 1 base from J, the gap between germline ends came to 17 bases. The CDR3, as DNA: TGTGCCAGCGCCCTCTTAGCTGGAGTCCAAGAGACCCAGTACTTC. Amino acid sequence: CASALLAGVQETQYF.

The rearrangement uses TRBV20-1 and TRBJ2-5; 7 positions agree with TRBD1. The CDR3 has 15 amino acids. CDR1 is DFQATT, CDR2 SNEGSKA, per germline (reference sequence). V lost 6 bases, J lost 2 bases, and 12 bases stayed unmatched. CDR3 in amino acids: CSASMSGTVQETQYF. The CDR3 DNA reads as TGCAGTGCATCTATGTCCGGGACAGTACAAGAGACCCAGTACTTC.

The chain carries TRBV4-1 and TRBJ1-6, with D perhaps TRBD1 (5 bases). V lost 0 bases and J lost 0, with 15 bases in between. The CDR3 is 19 residues long. The germline CDR1 and CDR2 sequences are MGHRA and YSYEKL. The DNA for the CDR3 is TGCGCCAGCAGCCAAGATGGTATAGGGGAAGGCTCCTATAATTCACCCCTCCACTTT. It specifies CASSQDGIGEGSYNSPLHF.

Notes on this clonotype: An end of the junction differs from the germline gene, which may be a read error. The J gene is TRBJ1-6, the V gene TRBV6-2 or TRBV6-3; D is unclear. The CDR3 has 12 residues. The germline V gene has CDR1 MNHEY and CDR2 SVGEGT. The CDR3 DNA sequence: TGTGCCAGCAGTTACGAGATTTCACCCCTCTACTTT. It is translated as CASSYEISPLYF.

CDR3 DNA sequence: TGCAGCGTTGTGGGAGGGGAGACAGATACGCAGTATTTT. Residues: CSVVGGETDTQYF. The V and J genes are TRBV29-1 and TRBJ2-3; 7 positions agree with TRBD2. The V and J ends lost 4 bases and 3 bases, in that order; junction bases with no gene match: 4. The V gene's germline CDR1 is SQVTM and CDR2 ANQGSEA. The CDR3 is 13 amino acids.

This clonotype has just one count. The V call is TRBV29-1, the J call TRBJ2-1; D gene unclear. CDR1 and CDR2 (germline): SQVTM, ANQGSEA. This CDR3 comprises 10 residues. The ends were cut back, 4 bases at V and 9 bases at J, with 7 bases in the middle. The CDR3 loop is CSVADGEQFF. CDR3 sequence (DNA): TGCAGCGTTGCAGACGGTGAGCAGTTCTTC.

This clonotype was picked up one time. The gene calls are TRBV24-1 and TRBJ2-1, with 8 positions matching TRBD2. Germline V gives CDR1 KGHDR, CDR2 SFDVKD. V lost 3 bases, J lost 15 bases, and 6 bases stayed unmatched. This CDR3 region has 12 residues. The CDR3 region has the DNA TGTGCCACCAGTGATAGACTAGCGAACCTGTTCTTC. Its translation: CATSDRLANLFF.

The chain is built from TRBV7-9 and TRBJ2-7; perhaps D is TRBD1 or TRBD2 (5 bases each). The J call may be incorrect, as the DNA end agrees better with TRBJ2-5. Germline values: CDR1 SEHNR, CDR2 FQNEAQ (reference sequence). The CDR3 is made up of 15 amino acids. CDR3 loop: CASSPPRDPQETQYF. The CDR3 bases are TGTGCCAGCAGTCCTCCTAGGGACCCTCAAGAGACCCAGTACTTC.

The chain uses TRBV6-5 and TRBJ1-1; D gene unclear. The CDR3 has 13 amino acids. V was trimmed by 3 bases and J by 6 bases, leaving 11 bases between them. In germline, CDR1 is MNHEY, CDR2 SVGAGI. CDR3 protein: CASSYRGVAEAFF. CDR3 DNA sequence: TGTGCCAGCAGTTATCGTGGGGTGGCTGAAGCTTTCTTT.

This clonotype was counted only a few times. This chain joins TRBV6-5 and TRBJ2-1; D is undetermined. This CDR3 is built from 14 residues. Per the germline V gene, CDR1 is MNHEY and CDR2 is SVGAGI. The ends were cut back, 4 bases at V and 5 bases at J, with 12 bases in the middle. CDR3 DNA: TGTGCCAGCAGTTTATTAAATGGGGACAATGAGCAGTTCTTC. It yields the protein CASSLLNGDNEQFF.

The chain links TRBV7-2 to TRBJ2-1, with 11 bases matching TRBD2. Looked up from germline, CDR1 is SGHTA and CDR2 is FQGNSA. The CDR3 length is 17 residues. The junction had 11 bases not matched to a gene; V was cut back by 5 bases and J by 5 bases. The CDR3 sequence is CASSMVTSGVFHNEQFF. The CDR3 DNA is TGTGCCAGCAGCATGGTGACTAGCGGGGTTTTTCACAATGAGCAGTTCTTC.

J is TRBJ2-7 and V is TRBV27; D possibly corresponds to TRBD2 (5 bases). The assigned J gene may be wrong: the sequence end matches TRBJ2-5 better. This CDR3 contains 15 residues. The germline gives CDR1 MNHEY, CDR2 SMNVEV (reference sequence). This chain's CDR3 is CASSSHPGGGETQYF. CDR3 bases: TGTGCCAGCAGTTCCCATCCCGGAGGCGGGGAGACCCAGTACTTC.

This clonotype came up a few times. V is TRBV5-5 and J is TRBJ2-7; 8 bases line up with TRBD2. J gave up 7 bases and V 3 bases, and 15 bases lay outside the gene matches. Germline V gene data show CDR1 as SGHKS and CDR2 as YYEKEE (reference sequence). The CDR3 contains 16 residues. The chain's CDR3 is CASSSPLKAGVGEQYF. CDR3 coding DNA: TGTGCCAGCAGCTCACCTCTTAAAGCGGGAGTAGGAGAGCAGTACTTC.